This is a list of T cell receptor beta chains from one sample in a study of T cell repertoires in ileal Crohn's disease. Assay: immunoSEQ multiplex PCR; the TCRdb copy retains only in-frame clones and omits some. The repertoire includes tens of thousands of clones, about 81% of them detected once, and 4.5% to 7% sits in the top ten. The sequencing input was ileal tissue. These receptor sequences come from an adult with Crohn's disease. CDR3s include the opening cysteine and the closing phenylalanine or tryptophan. The D gene is left open where the match is weak. Expanded clones are given a class, and other clones once, few, many or no size at all.

v_gene	abundance	j_gene	d_gene	CDR3aa	CDR3nt
TRBV7-2	.	TRBJ1-5	TRBD1	CASSLTGGNQPQHF	TGTGCCAGCAGTCTTACAGGGGGCAATCAGCCCCAGCATTTT
TRBV19	.	TRBJ2-5	TRBD2	CASSIREGGETQYF	TGTGCCAGTAGTATAAGGGAGGGCGGGGAGACCCAGTACTTC
TRBV9	.	TRBJ2-7	TRBD2	CASSALAGETYEQYF	TGTGCCAGCAGCGCACTAGCGGGGGAGACCTACGAGCAGTACTTC
TRBV10-3	.	TRBJ2-7	.	CAISESYEHHF	TGTGCCATCAGTGAGTCCTACGAGCACCACTTC
TRBV27	.	TRBJ1-6	.	CASSFLNSPLHF	TGTGCCAGCAGTTTCCTTAATTCACCCCTCCACTTT
TRBV19	.	TRBJ1-2	.	CASSMEVSSYGYTF	TGTGCCAGTAGTATGGAGGTCAGCTCCTATGGCTACACCTTC
TRBV7-3	.	TRBJ2-2	TRBD1	CASSSRDSQNTGELFF	TGTGCCAGCAGCTCCAGGGACAGCCAGAACACCGGGGAGCTGTTTTTT
TRBV2	.	TRBJ2-5	TRBD1	CASSTGAAEETQYF	TGTGCCAGCAGCACAGGGGCCGCTGAAGAGACCCAGTACTTC
TRBV10-2	once	TRBJ1-5	TRBD1	CASNPGTGGSNQPQHF	TGCGCCAGCAACCCCGGGACAGGGGGAAGCAATCAGCCCCAGCATTTT
TRBV5-1	.	TRBJ1-1	.	CASSSRGIGTGTEAFF	TGCGCCAGCAGCTCACGGGGGATCGGGACCGGGACTGAAGCTTTCTTT
TRBV4-3	.	TRBJ2-1	TRBD1	CASSQAGTAYNEQFF	TGCGCCAGCAGCCAAGCCGGGACAGCCTACAATGAGCAGTTCTTC
TRBV2	.	TRBJ1-1	.	CASSLKTGTEAFF	TGTGCCAGCAGCCTAAAGACCGGGACTGAAGCTTTCTTT
TRBV6-6	.	TRBJ1-2	TRBD1	CASPSGPGGPPGGYTF	TGTGCCAGCCCCTCAGGGCCAGGGGGCCCCCCCGGGGGCTACACCTTC
TRBV4-3	.	TRBJ2-1	TRBD1	CASSQDDRAGEQFF	TGCGCCAGCAGCCAAGATGACAGGGCAGGCGAGCAGTTCTTC
TRBV29-1	.	TRBJ1-1	TRBD1	CSVAGTGGNQNTEAFF	TGCAGCGTCGCCGGGACAGGGGGCAACCAGAACACTGAAGCTTTCTTT
TRBV10-3	.	TRBJ1-4	TRBD1	CAISVNRGSEKLFF	TGTGCCATCAGTGTGAACAGGGGGAGTGAAAAACTGTTTTTT
TRBV5-6	.	TRBJ1-2	.	CASSFRVRDIGGYTF	TGTGCCAGCAGCTTTCGGGTCAGGGATATCGGTGGCTACACCTTC
TRBV9	.	TRBJ1-1	.	CASSERGWDTEAFF	TGTGCCAGCAGCGAGAGGGGGTGGGACACTGAAGCTTTCTTT
TRBV9	.	TRBJ1-2	TRBD1	CASSVGPQIDRGETFSF	TGTGCCAGCAGCGTAGGACCCCAAATCGACAGGGGGGAAACCTTTTCCTTC
TRBV4-3	.	TRBJ1-1	.	CASSQDTREARNTEAFF	TGCGCCAGCAGCCAAGACACTAGGGAGGCGCGGAACACTGAAGCTTTCTTT
TRBV19	.	TRBJ2-3	.	CASTAPGTTPTDTQYF	TGTGCCAGTACCGCTCCCGGGACAACTCCCACAGATACGCAGTATTTT
TRBV19	.	TRBJ1-1	.	CASSIAGRVNTEAFF	TGTGCCAGTAGTATAGCCGGCAGGGTGAACACTGAAGCTTTCTTT
TRBV29-1	few	TRBJ2-3	TRBD1	CSARTGGLDTQYF	TGCAGCGCCAGGACAGGGGGCTTAGATACGCAGTATTTT
TRBV27	once	TRBJ2-7	.	CASSLIGPGDSPYEQYF	TGTGCCAGCAGTTTAATCGGGCCGGGGGACAGCCCCTACGAGCAGTACTTC
TRBV27	few	TRBJ2-7	TRBD1	CASSWRMDRGIGKQYF	TGTGCCAGCAGCTGGAGGATGGACAGGGGAATTGGGAAGCAGTACTTC
TRBV11-2	.	TRBJ1-2	.	CASSPERGTYGYTF	TGTGCCAGCAGCCCCGAACGGGGGACGTATGGCTACACCTTC
TRBV5-6	.	TRBJ1-1	.	CASSLSVNTEAFF	TGTGCCAGCAGCTTGTCCGTGAACACTGAAGCTTTCTTT
TRBV19	.	TRBJ2-3	.	CASNLQSGTDTQYF	TGTGCCAGTAACCTCCAGTCAGGCACAGATACGCAGTATTTT
TRBV7-8	once	TRBJ2-7	TRBD1	CASSYRTGTGGYEQYF	TGTGCCAGCAGCTACCGAACCGGGACAGGGGGATACGAGCAGTACTTC
TRBV11-2	.	TRBJ1-1	.	CASSLTPGTNTEAFF	TGTGCCAGCAGCTTAACCCCGGGAACTAACACTGAAGCTTTCTTT
TRBV11-1	.	TRBJ2-3	.	CASSLGRGLVTDTQYF	TGTGCCAGCAGCTTAGGGAGAGGGCTAGTCACAGATACGCAGTATTTT
TRBV10-3	.	TRBJ2-7	.	CAISDGRGGAYEQYF	TGTGCCATCAGTGATGGTAGGGGGGGGGCCTACGAGCAGTACTTC
TRBV7-9	.	TRBJ2-7	TRBD2	CASSPSGGVSYEQYF	TGTGCCAGCAGCCCTAGCGGGGGAGTCTCCTACGAGCAGTACTTC
TRBV19	.	TRBJ2-7	TRBD2	CASSISGGPYEQYF	TGTGCCAGTAGTATTAGCGGGGGACCCTACGAGCAGTACTTC
TRBV7-9	few	TRBJ1-2	TRBD1	CASSWGQGVRYGYTF	TGTGCCAGCAGCTGGGGACAGGGGGTAAGATATGGCTACACCTTC
TRBV11-2	.	TRBJ2-1	.	CASSLDLPVVEQFF	TGTGCCAGCAGCTTAGATCTTCCGGTGGTTGAGCAGTTCTTC
TRBV10-3	.	TRBJ2-3	.	CAISPGEGINTDTQYF	TGTGCCATCAGCCCGGGGGAAGGTATCAACACAGATACGCAGTATTTT
TRBV6-1	.	TRBJ1-1	.	CASRYGMNTEAFF	TGTGCCAGCAGGTACGGGATGAACACTGAAGCTTTCTTT
TRBV9	.	TRBJ1-2	.	CASSIGGVLSGGYTF	TGTGCCAGCAGCATAGGGGGGGTTCTGAGTGGTGGCTACACCTTC
TRBV7-2	few	TRBJ2-7	.	CASTLDRGHYEQYF	TGTGCCAGCACCTTAGACAGAGGGCACTACGAGCAGTACTTC
TRBV7-2	.	TRBJ2-7	TRBD2	CASSQGGYGAYEQYF	TGTGCCAGCAGCCAGGGAGGGTATGGCGCCTACGAGCAGTACTTC
TRBV10-3	few	TRBJ2-1	.	CAISVDRNNEQFF	TGTGCCATCAGTGTTGACAGAAACAATGAGCAGTTCTTC
TRBV5-4	.	TRBJ1-4	TRBD1	CASSSQTAGGTNEKLFF	TGTGCCAGCAGCTCTCAAACTGCAGGGGGAACTAATGAAAAACTGTTTTTT
TRBV7-6	.	TRBJ2-2	.	CASSKDRNTGELFF	TGTGCCAGCAGCAAGGACAGGAACACCGGGGAGCTGTTTTTT
TRBV5-5	.	TRBJ2-7	.	CASSLDLANYEQYF	TGTGCCAGCAGCTTGGACTTAGCAAACTACGAGCAGTACTTC
TRBV4-1	.	TRBJ2-7	TRBD2	CASSHKRGLAVYEQYF	TGCGCCAGCAGCCATAAAAGGGGACTAGCGGTCTACGAGCAGTACTTC
TRBV2	.	TRBJ1-1	.	CASSEARVYTEAFF	TGTGCCAGCAGTGAAGCCCGCGTTTACACTGAAGCTTTCTTT
TRBV29-1	.	TRBJ1-3	.	CSVEDPRAGNTIYF	TGCAGCGTTGAAGACCCGAGGGCTGGAAACACCATATATTTT
TRBV7-3	.	TRBJ2-3	TRBD2	CASSSDSGGADTQYF	TGTGCCAGCAGCTCAGATAGCGGGGGCGCAGATACGCAGTATTTT
TRBV9	.	TRBJ1-2	.	CASSAGLRKADGYTF	TGTGCCAGCAGCGCCGGACTTCGGAAGGCGGACGGCTACACCTTC
TRBV29-1	.	TRBJ2-7	.	CSGSTGALDEQYF	TGCAGCGGGTCGACAGGAGCGCTGGACGAGCAGTACTTC
TRBV6-1	.	TRBJ1-1	.	CASSEVGARGAFF	TGTGCCAGCAGTGAAGTGGGGGCCCGGGGAGCTTTCTTT